The sample holds many counts of the clone carrying this TCR beta chain. MiXCR was run by TCRdb on the 5' RACE reads, yielding one entry per CDR3 protein. The table has 300,000 or so distinct CDR3 sequences, 3.5% to 4.5% seen once. These data come from a study of T cells after yellow fever vaccination. V was pared by 3 bases and J by 3 bases, with 9 bases between. CDR1 is LGHDT and CDR2 is YNNKEL in the germline V gene (reference sequence). The CDR3 totals 14 residues. The sample here was PBMCs, taken 5 days after the yellow fever booster vaccination. The sequence was obtained from a man younger than 35 who received the YFV17D yellow fever vaccine. The rearrangement joins TRBV3-1 to TRBJ1-3; D is ambiguous. DNA of the CDR3: TGTGCCAGCAGCCATTGGCAGGATGGAAACACCATATATTTT. It is translated as CASSHWQDGNTIYF.